These T cell receptor beta chains were read from a single sample in a study of spatial heterogeneity in lung cancer. TCRdb reprocessed the 5' RACE reads via MiXCR and lists one record per CDR3 protein. The table lists roughly 39,000 distinct CDR3 sequences, approximately 7% of them singletons. The specimen comprised PBMCs, sampled at surgery. The source is a female donor with early-stage non-small cell lung cancer. Each CDR3 is given with its conserved first and last residue. The D gene is left open where the match is weak. Clone size appears in some rows only: once, few, many, or a class for an expanded clone.

>few|12|-|TRBV3-1|TRBJ2-5
CASSQDWKTQYF
TGTGCCAGCAGCCAAGATTGGAAGACCCAGTACTTC
>many|11|-|TRBV7-9|TRBJ1-4
CASSINEKLFF
TGTGCCAGCAGCATAAATGAAAAACTGTTTTTT
>-|15|-|TRBV11-2|TRBJ2-5
CASSLPGARDETQYF
TGTGCCAGCAGCTTACCCGGAGCCCGAGACGAGACCCAGTACTTC
>few|15|-|TRBV19|TRBJ1-5
CASSPRRGGNQPQHF
TGTGCCAGTAGTCCTCGTAGAGGTGGCAATCAGCCCCAGCATTTT
>few|13|-|TRBV5-4|TRBJ1-5
CASSLKGDQPQHF
TGTGCCAGCAGCTTGAAAGGGGATCAGCCCCAGCATTTT
>few|13|-|TRBV7-2|TRBJ1-1
CASSLGVGTEAFF
TGTGCCAGCAGCTTAGGAGTCGGCACTGAAGCTTTCTTT
>many|17|TRBD1|TRBV7-2|TRBJ2-1
CASTPPGQGTNGGEQFF
TGTGCCAGCACCCCACCGGGACAGGGGACCAATGGCGGTGAGCAGTTCTTC
>many|18|-|TRBV7-8|TRBJ1-6
CASSFSAQVSSYNSPLHF
TGTGCCAGCAGCTTTTCGGCGCAGGTTAGCTCCTATAATTCACCCCTCCACTTT
>-|15|-|TRBV3-2|TRBJ1-2
CASSQEGVSNYGYTF
TGTGCCAGCAGCCAAGAGGGGGTCAGCAACTATGGCTACACCTTC
>many|15|-|TRBV6-5|TRBJ1-6
CASSYSVRGESPLHF
TGTGCCAGCAGTTACTCGGTTCGGGGTGAATCACCCCTCCACTTT
>once|16|TRBD1|TRBV7-9|TRBJ2-7
CASSLAPRQGFGEQYF
TGTGCCAGCAGCTTAGCGCCCCGACAGGGGTTCGGCGAGCAGTACTTC
>-|15|TRBD1|TRBV4-2|TRBJ1-6
CASSQGRTGQSPLHF
TGTGCCAGCAGCCAAGGAAGGACAGGGCAATCACCCCTCCACTTT
>few|13|-|TRBV30|TRBJ1-5
CAWSVRGYQPQHF
TGTGCCTGGAGTGTAAGAGGATATCAGCCCCAGCATTTT
>-|15|-|TRBV28|TRBJ2-5
CASSPPGLTLETQYF
TGTGCCAGCAGCCCACCGGGACTGACATTGGAGACCCAGTACTTC
>many|16|-|TRBV5-1|TRBJ2-3
CASSLVVSGVTDTQYF
TGCGCCAGCAGCTTGGTGGTTTCGGGGGTGACAGATACGCAGTATTTT
>many|12|-|TRBV3-1|TRBJ2-7
CASSHGDYEQYF
TGTGCCAGCAGCCATGGGGATTACGAGCAGTACTTC
>many|13|-|TRBV4-1|TRBJ1-1
CASSPWMAGVAFF
TGCGCCAGCAGCCCCTGGATGGCAGGGGTAGCTTTCTTT
>many|18|TRBD1|TRBV12-3/TRBV12-4|TRBJ1-5
CASSLARGGSQSNQPQHF
TGTGCCAGCAGTTTAGCGCGAGGGGGCAGCCAAAGCAATCAGCCCCAGCATTTT
>many|16|-|TRBV7-2|TRBJ2-4
CASSQGGGAAKNIQYF
TGTGCCAGCAGCCAAGGGGGGGGCGCCGCCAAAAACATTCAGTACTTC
>-|14|-|TRBV11-2|TRBJ1-2
CASSLTSINYGYTF
TGTGCCAGCAGCCTGACGTCAATAAACTATGGCTACACCTTC
>few|17|TRBD1|TRBV25-1|TRBJ1-5
CASSESSGGTGNQPQHF
TGTGCCAGCAGTGAAAGTTCAGGTGGGACAGGGAATCAGCCCCAGCATTTT
>many|12|-|TRBV3-1|TRBJ1-2
CASSQYRDSYTF
TGTGCCAGCAGCCAGTACAGGGATTCCTACACCTTC
>many|15|TRBD2|TRBV6-2/TRBV6-3|TRBJ2-3
CASRYSGGAADTQYF
TGTGCCAGCAGGTATAGCGGGGGGGCCGCGGATACGCAGTATTTT
>many|14|-|TRBV7-9|TRBJ2-1
CASSFSPSAGEQFF
TGTGCCAGCAGCTTTTCACCTAGCGCGGGGGAGCAGTTCTTC
>-|16|TRBD1|TRBV7-8|TRBJ1-1
CASSPRGRGLVTEAFF
TGTGCCAGCAGCCCCAGAGGTAGGGGGCTCGTCACTGAAGCTTTCTTT
>-|14|-|TRBV28|TRBJ2-7
CASSDLTALYEQYF
TGTGCCAGCAGCGATTTGACAGCCCTCTACGAGCAGTACTTC
>-|13|-|TRBV7-2|TRBJ2-1
CASSSGAYNEQFF
TGTGCCAGCAGCTCCGGGGCCTACAATGAGCAGTTCTTC
>many|15|TRBD2|TRBV20-1|TRBJ2-2
CSARASLASTGELFF
TGCAGTGCTAGAGCCTCACTAGCGAGCACCGGGGAGCTGTTTTTT
>-|16|TRBD1|TRBV4-1|TRBJ1-5
CASSSSPTGGWQPQHF
TGCGCCAGCAGCTCCAGTCCTACAGGGGGCTGGCAGCCCCAGCATTTT
>many|14|TRBD1|TRBV20-1|TRBJ2-1
CSAGGGTGVNEQFF
TGCAGTGCTGGCGGCGGGACAGGGGTCAATGAGCAGTTCTTC
>few|12|-|TRBV7-9|TRBJ2-1
CASSLKVNEQFF
TGTGCCAGCAGCTTAAAAGTAAATGAGCAGTTCTTC
>-|17|-|TRBV21-1|TRBJ2-1
CASSKASGGPDYNEQFF
TGTGCCAGCAGCAAAGCGAGTGGGGGGCCCGACTACAATGAGCAGTTCTTC
>many|14|-|TRBV20-1|TRBJ2-3
CSAGGLGPSDTQYF
TGCAGTGCTGGAGGACTCGGTCCCTCAGATACGCAGTATTTT
>few|17|TRBD2|TRBV7-9|TRBJ2-1
CASSSPTSGAGNNEQFF
TGTGCCAGCAGCTCCCCGACTAGCGGGGCCGGAAACAATGAGCAGTTCTTC
>many|18|TRBD1|TRBV10-3|TRBJ2-7
CAISEYQETGTGIYEQYF
TGTGCCATCAGTGAGTACCAAGAAACCGGGACAGGTATCTACGAGCAGTACTTC
>many|13|-|TRBV6-5|TRBJ2-5
CASSQGRGETQYF
TGTGCCAGCAGTCAGGGGCGGGGAGAGACCCAGTACTTC
>-|13|TRBD1|TRBV10-3|TRBJ1-6
CAISEDRDSPLHF
TGTGCCATCAGTGAGGACAGGGATTCACCCCTCCACTTT
>many|15|-|TRBV14|TRBJ1-1
CASSQLQGPNTEAFF
TGTGCCAGCAGCCAATTGCAGGGCCCGAACACTGAAGCTTTCTTT
>-|14|-|TRBV10-3|TRBJ2-7
CAISESTVSYEQYF
TGTGCCATCAGTGAGTCGACAGTTTCCTACGAGCAGTACTTC
>-|14|-|TRBV12-3/TRBV12-4|TRBJ1-1
CASSFAYEGGEAFF
TGTGCCAGCAGTTTTGCTTACGAGGGCGGTGAAGCTTTCTTT
>many|19|-|TRBV5-1|TRBJ2-2
CASSLDGRMRSSNTGELFF
TGCGCCAGCAGCTTGGATGGGAGGATGAGATCTTCGAACACCGGGGAGCTGTTTTTT
>many|13|-|TRBV12-3/TRBV12-4|TRBJ1-5
CASSLDRDQPQHF
TGTGCCAGCAGTTTAGACAGGGATCAGCCCCAGCATTTT
>few|15|-|TRBV6-1|TRBJ2-7
CASSHRDPLRYEQYF
TGTGCCAGCAGTCATAGGGACCCCCTTCGGTACGAGCAGTACTTC
>few|16|TRBD1|TRBV5-1|TRBJ1-1
CASSLGQGSMNTEAFF
TGCGCCAGCAGCCTGGGACAGGGGTCCATGAACACTGAAGCTTTCTTT
>-|11|-|TRBV29-1|TRBJ2-7
CSVEDAYEQYF
TGCAGCGTTGAAGATGCCTACGAGCAGTACTTC
>-|13|-|TRBV20-1|TRBJ2-3
CSALKGVTDTQYF
TGCAGTGCCCTTAAAGGAGTCACAGATACGCAGTATTTT
>many|13|TRBD1|TRBV7-2|TRBJ1-1
CASSSTGRTEAFF
TGTGCCAGCAGCTCGACAGGGCGGACTGAAGCTTTCTTT
>-|15|TRBD1|TRBV6-2/TRBV6-3|TRBJ2-4
CASSRQGAAKNIQYF
TGTGCCAGCAGTCGACAGGGGGCGGCCAAAAACATTCAGTACTTC
>few|11|-|TRBV20-1|TRBJ1-4
CSASDGEKLFF
TGCAGTGCCTCGGACGGCGAAAAACTGTTTTTT
>many|16|-|TRBV29-1|TRBJ2-6
CSVVRDAQSGANVLTF
TGCAGCGTTGTCCGGGACGCCCAAAGCGGGGCCAACGTCCTGACTTTC
>many|14|-|TRBV6-6|TRBJ2-5
CASSHRDIKETQYF
TGTGCCAGCAGTCACCGGGACATTAAGGAGACCCAGTACTTC
>-|14|-|TRBV6-2/TRBV6-3|TRBJ1-2
CASRAQGPNYGYTF
TGTGCCAGCAGAGCACAGGGCCCTAACTATGGCTACACCTTC
>-|15|TRBD1|TRBV2|TRBJ2-3
CASSPRDRGTDTQYF
TGTGCCAGCAGTCCCCGCGACAGGGGCACAGATACGCAGTATTTT